The clone carrying this T cell receptor beta chain was detected a few times. The study drew participants aged about 18 to 95 years from under 30 US areas. This sample is part of a study of blood T cell repertoires in COVID-19. Overall study context: The United States, Italy and Spain were the sources of the acute and convalescent COVID-19 samples.

Authors' processing steps: For nucleated cells, counts were estimated from reference gene primer amplification. Only in-frame clones appear in the TCRdb table, and some are missing; sequencing was by immunoSEQ multiplex PCR. The V and J calls and clone size come from that table; D and trimming were worked out from the DNA. The table shows roughly 250,000 clones, with more than 70% occurring only once. J was trimmed by 2 bases and V by 5 bases; bases with no gene match: 7. Germline V lookup: CDR1 SGHAT, CDR2 FQNNGV. This CDR3 has 16 amino acids. Sample: PBMCs or T cells enriched from blood (not recorded which). This sequence originates from a woman in her thirties or forties with acute COVID-19. The chain has TRBV11-2 and TRBJ2-1, with TRBD2 matching 9 bases. The chain's CDR3 is CASSIRSGSPYNEQFF. CDR3 coding DNA: TGTGCCAGCAGCATCCGTAGCGGGAGCCCCTACAATGAGCAGTTCTTC.